The 29 T cell receptor beta chains below come from one sample, sequenced in a study of CD8 T cells in Susac syndrome. After extraction with the RNeasy kit, 0.5 to 1 ug of the RNA was reverse transcribed using random hexamers. TCRdb re-analysed the immunoSEQ multiplex PCR reads in MiXCR, keeping a single row per CDR3 protein. The sample shows about 140,000 distinct CDR3 sequences, approximately 96% of them seen only once. The source material was CD4+ T cells from PBMCs. These receptors all come from a human donor with Susac syndrome.

The chain uses TRBV20-1 and TRBJ2-1; 8 nucleotides align to TRBD1. The CDR3 extends over 17 amino acids. V trimming: 5 bases; J trimming: 6 bases; junction bases outside the gene matches: 18. The germline gives CDR1 DFQATT, CDR2 SNEGSKA (reference sequence). The CDR3 here is CSALRRTGTPRSNEQFF. CDR3 DNA sequence: TGCAGTGCTCTTAGAAGGACAGGGACGCCGAGAAGCAATGAGCAGTTCTTC.

V usage is TRBV7-2 and J usage is TRBJ2-7, with D perhaps matching TRBD2 (6 bases). With 4 bases removed from V and 7 bases from J, the gap between germline ends came to 20 bases. This CDR3 has 15 residues. Germline CDR1 is SGHTA and CDR2 is FQGNSA. CDR3 region: CASSSEGRLGGEQYF. In nucleotides, the CDR3 is TGTGCCAGCAGCTCGGAGGGACGCCTCGGCGGGGAGCAGTACTTC.

CDR3 residues: CASTPGTFTDTQYF. CDR3 DNA: TGTGCCAGCACCCCTGGGACCTTCACAGATACGCAGTATTTT. The chain links TRBV3-1 to TRBJ2-3; D may be TRBD1 or TRBD2 (5 bases each). The CDR3 length is 14 residues. CDR1 is LGHDT, CDR2 YNNKEL, per germline (reference sequence). V lost 7 bases and J lost 2, with 13 bases in between.

V gene TRBV3-1 combines with J gene TRBJ2-7; no definite D call. The CDR3 length is 10 residues. V was pared by 4 bases and J by 4 bases, with 2 bases between. Germline CDR1 and CDR2: LGHDT and YNNKEL (reference sequence). CDR3 in amino acids: CASSRYEQYF. The CDR3, as DNA: TGTGCCAGCAGCCGTTACGAGCAGTACTTC.

This chain joins TRBV24-1 and TRBJ1-2, with D perhaps matching TRBD1 (5 bases). Germline V gene data show CDR1 as KGHDR and CDR2 as SFDVKD. CDR3 size: 14 residues. Trimming stripped 4 bases from V and 4 bases from J, with 12 bases between. Here the CDR3 reads CATSDRTGPYGYTF. The CDR3, as DNA: TGTGCCACCAGTGACCGTACAGGCCCCTATGGCTACACCTTC.

The chain has TRBV12-3 or TRBV12-4 and TRBJ1-1; 9 bases are shared with TRBD1. The CDR3 sequence is 15 residues long. V shed 8 bases and J 2 bases; nucleotides not matched to a gene: 9. CDR3 loop: CASGWDREKNTEAFF. The CDR3, as DNA: TGTGCCAGCGGATGGGACAGGGAGAAAAACACTGAAGCTTTCTTT.

The V gene is TRBV14, the J gene TRBJ2-5, with 10 bases identical to TRBD2. Unmatched junction bases numbered 10, after V lost 4 bases and J lost 5 bases. The CDR3 sequence is 16 residues long. CDR1 SGHDN and CDR2 FVKESK come from the germline V gene. For the CDR3, the DNA is TGTGCCAGCAGCCGAGGAAGCGGGAGGGCCGTGGAGACCCAGTACTTC. It encodes CASSRGSGRAVETQYF. Full variable domain (rest looked up from reference TRBV14 and TRBJ2-5): EAGVTQFPSHSVIEKGQTVTLRCDPISGHDNLYWYRRVMGKEIKFLLHFVKESKQDESGMPNNRFLAERTGGTYSTLKVQPAELEDSGVYFCASSRGSGRAVETQYFGPGTRLLVL.

V and J are TRBV7-3 and TRBJ2-5; D is undetermined. Germline CDR1 and CDR2: SGHTA and FQGTGA. The CDR3 totals 13 residues. With 5 bases removed from V and 5 bases from J, the gap between germline ends came to 12 bases. In nucleotides, the CDR3 is TGTGCCAGCAGCCAATACCTAGGGGAGACCCAGTACTTC. Translating gives CASSQYLGETQYF.

The chain is built from TRBV29-1 and TRBJ2-7; tentatively, D is TRBD1 or TRBD2 (5 bases each). Trimming shortened V by 1 base and J by 4 bases, and 5 bases separated the two germline ends. Germline V gives CDR1 SQVTM, CDR2 ANQGSEA. The CDR3 spans 11 residues. The CDR3 loop reads CSVEGGYEQYF. The CDR3 DNA reads as TGCAGCGTTGAAGGGGGGTACGAGCAGTACTTC.

This chain joins TRBV20-1 and TRBJ2-1, with D possibly TRBD1 on 6 matching bases. Germline values: CDR1 DFQATT, CDR2 SNEGSKA (reference sequence). This CDR3 spans 15 amino acids. V was shortened by 6 bases and J by 0 bases, with 15 bases between the two germline ends. The CDR3 DNA reads TGCAGTGCGAGGGGGAAGATCACCTCCTACAATGAGCAGTTCTTC. Its translation is CSARGKITSYNEQFF.

The V call is TRBV7-2, the J call TRBJ1-5; D not certain. This CDR3 spans 14 amino acids. The V gene lost 5 bases and the J gene lost 0 bases, with 8 bases spanning the gap. Germline values: CDR1 SGHTA, CDR2 FQGNSA. CDR3 protein: CASSRVYSNQPQHF. DNA for the CDR3: TGTGCCAGCAGCAGGGTATATAGCAATCAGCCCCAGCATTTT.

The J gene is TRBJ2-3, the V gene TRBV5-4; 8 bases fit TRBD2. The CDR3 sequence is 16 residues long. J was trimmed by 3 bases and V by 9 bases; bases with no gene match: 15. The V gene's germline CDR1 is SGHNT and CDR2 YYREEE (reference sequence). For the CDR3, the DNA is TGTGCCACTCGCCGGGGACCGGGAGGGCAGACAGATACGCAGTATTTT. Its protein product is CATRRGPGGQTDTQYF. Full variable domain (remainder filled in from reference TRBV5-4 and TRBJ2-3): ETGVTQSPTHLIKTRGQQVTLRCSSQSGHNTVSWYQQALGQGPQFIFQYYREEENGRGNFPPRFSGLQFPNYSSELNVNALELDDSALYLCATRRGPGGQTDTQYFGPGTRLTVL.

The rearrangement joins TRBV29-1 to TRBJ2-5, with D unclear. Per germline, CDR1 SQVTM and CDR2 ANQGSEA. Trimming cost V 4 bases and J 1 base, with 10 bases left between them. CDR3 length equals 13 residues. CDR3 region: CSVAHGSQETQYF. The CDR3 region has the DNA TGCAGCGTTGCCCATGGTAGCCAAGAGACCCAGTACTTC.

The V call is TRBV28, the J call TRBJ2-7; perhaps TRBD2 as D (5 bases). Germline V gives CDR1 MDHEN, CDR2 SYDVKM. CDR3 size: 14 residues. Trimming stripped 6 bases from V and 0 bases from J, with 12 bases between. Here the CDR3 reads CASSRGFSSYEQYF. Written as DNA, the CDR3 is TGTGCCAGCAGCCGCGGGTTTAGCTCCTACGAGCAGTACTTC.

V usage is TRBV9 and J usage is TRBJ2-4; D possibly corresponds to TRBD2 (5 bases). V lost 2 bases and J lost 9, with 21 bases in between. The CDR3 is made up of 16 amino acids. Looked up from germline, CDR1 is SGDLS and CDR2 is YYNGEE. The CDR3 loop reads CASSVSPVGEESIQYF. The CDR3 region has the DNA TGTGCCAGCAGCGTGAGCCCGGTGGGAGAGGAGAGCATTCAGTACTTC.

The chain couples TRBV24-1 to TRBJ1-2; D perhaps matches TRBD1 (5 bases). V was cut by 6 bases and J by 7 bases, with 14 bases left in between. The CDR3 spans 13 residues. CDR1 and CDR2 (germline): KGHDR, SFDVKD. The CDR3 loop reads CATSRDGLGGYTF. The CDR3 region has the DNA TGTGCCACCAGTCGGGACGGCCTCGGTGGCTACACCTTC.

V gene TRBV29-1 combines with J gene TRBJ2-3, with unresolved D. Trimming cost V 4 bases and J 0 bases, with 8 bases left between them. The CDR3 consists of 13 residues. Germline V gene sequence: CDR1 SQVTM, CDR2 ANQGSEA. CDR3 region: CSVGPGSTDTQYF. The CDR3 DNA sequence: TGCAGCGTTGGACCGGGTAGCACAGATACGCAGTATTTT.

The gene calls are TRBV18 and TRBJ2-3; a weak D match, TRBD2 (5 bases). In germline, CDR1 is KGHSH, CDR2 LQKENI. V was cut by 4 bases and J by 6 bases, with 14 bases left in between. The CDR3 length is 14 residues. CDR3: CASSLRLAGDTQYF. The CDR3 DNA reads TGTGCCAGCTCACTCCGGCTAGCTGGGGATACGCAGTATTTT.

The chain links TRBV5-1 to TRBJ2-7; maybe TRBD1 (5 bases). V was pared by 3 bases and J by 2 bases, with 9 bases between. Per the germline V gene, CDR1 is SGHRS and CDR2 is YFSETQ. This CDR3 is built from 13 residues. The CDR3 reads CASSSSTAYEQYF. CDR3 nucleotide sequence: TGCGCCAGCAGCTCCTCGACAGCCTACGAGCAGTACTTC.

The J gene is TRBJ1-3, the V gene TRBV9; 7 bases are shared with TRBD1. V shed 3 bases and J 3 bases; nucleotides not matched to a gene: 9. Germline V gene lookup returns CDR1 SGDLS and CDR2 YYNGEE. This CDR3 is 16 amino acids long. CDR3 loop: CASSEQGRLLGNTIYF. The CDR3, as DNA: TGTGCCAGCAGCGAACAGGGGAGGCTCCTTGGAAACACCATATATTTT. Supplemented by reference TRBV9 and TRBJ1-3, the full variable domain reads DSGVTQTPKHLITATGQRVTLRCSPRSGDLSVYWYQQSLDQGLQFLIQYYNGEERAKGNILERFSAQQFPDLHSELNLSSLELGDSALYFCASSEQGRLLGNTIYFGEGSWLTVV.

The CDR3 region is CASSPRGAVYEQYF. CDR3 DNA: TGTGCCAGCAGCCCTCGGGGGGCCGTGTACGAGCAGTACTTC. The chain has TRBV3-1 and TRBJ2-7; perhaps TRBD2 as D (7 bases). Germline lookup yields CDR1 LGHDT and CDR2 YNNKEL (reference sequence). Trimming took 4 bases from V and 4 from J, leaving 14 bases between them. The CDR3 runs 14 residues.

The rearrangement links TRBV29-1 to TRBJ1-2, with D unresolved. This CDR3 is built from 13 residues. Trimming pared 6 bases from V and 4 bases from J, leaving 15 bases between. Per the germline V gene, CDR1 is SQVTM and CDR2 is ANQGSEA. The CDR3 bases are TGCAGCGTCCTGACATCGAACTTCTATGGCTACACCTTC. Translation gives CSVLTSNFYGYTF.

The rearrangement joins TRBV5-1 to TRBJ2-5, with D perhaps being TRBD1 or TRBD2 (6 bases each). CDR1 is SGHRS and CDR2 is YFSETQ in the germline V gene. This CDR3 has 14 amino acids. V was shortened by 7 bases and J by 4 bases, with 17 bases between the two germline ends. CDR3 loop: CASRSLGGRETQYF. DNA of the CDR3: TGCGCCAGCCGATCCTTGGGGGGCCGAGAGACCCAGTACTTC.

The chain carries TRBV5-4 and TRBJ2-2; tentative D call: TRBD2 (5 bases). Trimming took off 4 bases at V and 5 bases at J, with 15 bases between the two ends. This CDR3 contains 15 residues. Per germline, CDR1 SGHNT and CDR2 YYREEE (reference sequence). For the CDR3, the DNA is TGTGCCAGCAGCGCGGGCGCGTCCCATACCGGGGAGCTGTTTTTT. Translated: CASSAGASHTGELFF.

The CDR3 DNA follows: TGCAGTGCTAGAGTCCCGGGGTCCTTCTATGGCTACACCTTC. The encoded protein is CSARVPGSFYGYTF. V is TRBV20-1 and J is TRBJ1-2; D unresolved. The V end was cut by 1 base, the J end by 4 bases, with 13 bases between. From germline, CDR1 is DFQATT and CDR2 SNEGSKA (reference sequence). The CDR3 runs 14 residues.

V usage is TRBV20-1 and J usage is TRBJ2-5; a weak D match, TRBD1 (5 bases). V shed 5 bases and J shed 2 bases, with 18 bases lying between them. The germline gives CDR1 DFQATT, CDR2 SNEGSKA (reference sequence). The CDR3 extends over 15 amino acids. CDR3 sequence reads: CSASRTRTFQETQYF. In nucleotides, the CDR3 is TGCAGTGCTTCCCGAACCCGGACATTTCAAGAGACCCAGTACTTC.

The V gene is TRBV6-1, the J gene TRBJ1-4; 9 nucleotides match TRBD1. The CDR3 extends over 15 amino acids. V shed 1 base and J 7 bases; nucleotides not matched to a gene: 4. CDR1 is MNHNS, CDR2 SASEGT, per germline. Here the CDR3 reads CASSEGGTGFEKLFF. The CDR3 nucleotides read TGTGCCAGCAGTGAAGGAGGGACAGGGTTTGAAAAACTGTTTTTT.

The rearrangement uses TRBV20-1 and TRBJ1-6; 9 bases are shared with TRBD1. CDR3 length: 17 residues. V lost 1 base and J lost 7; bases outside the gene matches: 11. The V gene's germline CDR1 is DFQATT and CDR2 SNEGSKA (reference sequence). The CDR3 DNA is TGCAGTGCTAGAGCCTACGCCGGGACAGGGAGAAATTCACCCCTCCACTTT. Translated: CSARAYAGTGRNSPLHF.

The CDR3, as DNA: TGCAGCGTTGGGCCAGGGGAGTATGGCTACACCTTC. It yields the protein CSVGPGEYGYTF. The chain joins TRBV29-1 to TRBJ1-2; TRBD1 is a possible D gene (6 bases). Germline V gives CDR1 SQVTM, CDR2 ANQGSEA. The V gene lost 4 bases and the J gene lost 5 bases, with 11 bases spanning the gap. The CDR3 extends over 12 amino acids.